This entry lists 10 T cell receptor beta chains sequenced from one sample in a study of cytomegalovirus exposure and HLA in healthy donors. Amplification used 60 Vbeta primers and 13 Jbeta primers. Here immunoSEQ multiplex PCR was the method, and the copy in TCRdb shows in-frame clones only, minus some. The sample contains around 130,000 clones, around three quarters of which appear only once. The specimen was PBMCs. The source is a woman in her sixties or seventies in good health and CMV-seropositive.

This clone was counted only a few times. The rearrangement joins TRBV7-9 to TRBJ2-3; 16 nucleotides align to TRBD2. The CDR3 has 17 residues. J gave up 1 base and V 8 bases, and 6 bases lay outside the gene matches. The germline gives CDR1 SEHNR, CDR2 FQNEAQ (reference sequence). CDR3 in DNA: TGTGCCAGCGGCCCGGGACTAGCGGGGGGGCGCACAGATACGCAGTATTTT. The encoded protein is CASGPGLAGGRTDTQYF.

The rearrangement links TRBV9 to TRBJ2-5, with TRBD2 identical over 9 bases. The V gene's germline CDR1 is SGDLS and CDR2 YYNGEE. CDR3 length equals 14 residues. V lost 1 base to trimming and J lost 4 bases; unmatched junction nucleotides: 2. The CDR3 sequence: CASSVSGGIETQYF. The CDR3 bases are TGTGCCAGCAGCGTAAGCGGGGGGATAGAGACCCAGTACTTC.

The genes are TRBV29-1 and TRBJ2-7, with 11 nucleotides matching TRBD1. The CDR3 sequence is 16 residues long. The V gene's germline CDR1 is SQVTM and CDR2 ANQGSEA. Trimming took 0 bases from V and 4 from J; bases not matched to a gene: 8. The CDR3 DNA reads as TGCAGCGTTGAAGAGGCGCGGACAGGGGGCTCGTACGAGCAGTACTTC. It translates to CSVEEARTGGSYEQYF.

V is TRBV2 and J is TRBJ2-2, with D possibly matching TRBD1 (5 bases). With 2 bases removed from V and 0 bases from J, the gap between germline ends came to 7 bases. The germline gives CDR1 SNHLY, CDR2 FYNNEI. The CDR3 runs to 15 residues. CDR3: CASSEKGANTGELFF. The CDR3 nucleotides are TGTGCCAGCAGTGAAAAAGGGGCGAACACCGGGGAGCTGTTTTTT. Full variable domain (missing parts from reference TRBV2 and TRBJ2-2): EPEVTQTPSHQVTQMGQEVILRCVPISNHLYFYWYRQILGQKVEFLVSFYNNEISEKSEIFDDQFSVERPDGSNFTLKIRSTKLEDSAMYFCASSEKGANTGELFFGEGSRLTVL.

This sequence joins TRBV7-5 and TRBJ1-5. TRBV7-5 is a pseudogene. The CDR3 consists of 16 residues. CDR3 nucleotides: TGTGCCAGAAGCCAGAGGTGGCTAAATAGCAATCAGCCCCAGCATTTT. Translation: CARSQRWLNSNQPQHF.

Comments on this clone: Distinct nucleotide sequences in the sample also encode this CDR3. The chain uses TRBV7-9 and TRBJ2-3; 12 positions match TRBD1. Germline V gene lookup returns CDR1 SEHNR and CDR2 FQNEAQ (reference sequence). The CDR3 sequence is 16 residues long. The V segment lost 4 bases and the J segment 3 bases; nucleotides outside the gene matches: 5. The CDR3 nucleotides read TGTGCCAGCAGCTCTGGGACAGGGGGCGGAACAGATACGCAGTATTTT. Residues: CASSSGTGGGTDTQYF.

This chain joins TRBV19 and TRBJ2-2; D may be TRBD2 (5 bases). CDR1 is LNHDA and CDR2 is SQIVND in the germline V gene (reference sequence). The length of the CDR3 is 16 residues. Trimming took 7 bases from V and 1 from J, leaving 16 bases between them. CDR3 sequence: CASNYPSGENTGELFF. The CDR3 coding sequence is TGTGCCAGTAACTACCCGTCCGGGGAGAACACCGGGGAGCTGTTTTTT.

The V call is TRBV5-1, the J call TRBJ1-5, with a tentative D call TRBD1 (5 bases). V was cut by 5 bases and J by 3 bases, with 21 bases left in between. In germline, CDR1 is SGHRS, CDR2 YFSETQ. This CDR3 has 17 residues. CDR3 amino acids: CASSSPRRGENNQPQHF. The CDR3 DNA is TGCGCCAGCAGTTCACCTAGGCGGGGGGAGAACAATCAGCCCCAGCATTTT.

V usage is TRBV27 and J usage is TRBJ2-2; possibly TRBD2 for D (5 bases). Deletions cut 8 bases from V and 0 bases from J, with 10 bases between. CDR1 and CDR2 (germline): MNHEY, SMNVEV (reference sequence). This CDR3 has 14 residues. The CDR3 DNA reads as TGTGCCAGCCACGGACTGACGAACACCGGGGAGCTGTTTTTT. Residues: CASHGLTNTGELFF.

The J gene is TRBJ1-5, the V gene TRBV7-9; weak D call: TRBD1 (5 bases). This CDR3 has 15 residues. Germline V gene data show CDR1 as SEHNR and CDR2 as FQNEAQ (reference sequence). V gave up 5 bases and J gave up 3 bases, with 14 bases separating them. CDR3 in amino acids: CASSPPGGVNQPQHF. CDR3 sequence (DNA): TGTGCCAGCAGCCCCCCCGGGGGAGTCAATCAGCCCCAGCATTTT.